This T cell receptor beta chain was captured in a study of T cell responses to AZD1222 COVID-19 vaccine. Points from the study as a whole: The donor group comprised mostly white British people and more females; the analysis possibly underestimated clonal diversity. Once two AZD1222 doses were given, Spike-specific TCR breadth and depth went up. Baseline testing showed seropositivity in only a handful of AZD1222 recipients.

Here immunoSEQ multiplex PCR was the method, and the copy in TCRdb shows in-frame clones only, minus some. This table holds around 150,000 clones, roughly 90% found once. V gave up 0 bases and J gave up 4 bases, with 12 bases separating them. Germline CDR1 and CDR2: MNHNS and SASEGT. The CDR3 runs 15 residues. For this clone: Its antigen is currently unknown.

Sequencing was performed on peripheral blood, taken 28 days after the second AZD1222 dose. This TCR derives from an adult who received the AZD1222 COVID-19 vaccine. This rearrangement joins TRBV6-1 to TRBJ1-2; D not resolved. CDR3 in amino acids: CASSEAAGLGYGYTF. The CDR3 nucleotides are TGTGCCAGCAGTGAAGCGGCGGGTCTTGGCTATGGCTACACCTTC.